This is a list of T cell receptor beta chains from one sample in a study of monozygotic twins with cystic fibrosis. Produced via immunoSEQ multiplex PCR; TCRdb's table is partial and in-frame only. There are about 5,000 clones in the sample; approximately 96% occur only once, and 2.5% to 3.5% lies in the top ten. The sequencing input was blood. The source of these receptors is a boy aged 2-9 years with cystic fibrosis. Each CDR3 is given with its conserved first and last residue. A D gene is named only where the DNA matches it firmly. Only some rows state a clone size, as once, few, many or a class for expanded clones.

-,TRBJ1-5,-,TRBV5-1,TGCGCCAGCAGCCTCGATCAGAATCAGCCCCAGCATTTT,CASSLDQNQPQHF
-,TRBJ1-2,-,TRBV13,TGTGCCAGCAGCTTAGAAGGGGGGCGCGGCTATGGCTACACCTTC,CASSLEGGRGYGYTF
TRBD1,TRBJ2-7,-,TRBV7-2,TGTGCCAGCAGCCCAGGACAGGGGACCTACGAGCAGTACTTC,CASSPGQGTYEQYF
-,TRBJ1-1,-,TRBV7-2,TGTGCCAGCAGCTTACGCACGGGGGCCAACACTGAAGCTTTCTTT,CASSLRTGANTEAFF
-,TRBJ1-3,-,TRBV7-2,TGTGCCAGCAGCTTAGGGGGGGGCTCTGGAAACACCATATATTTT,CASSLGGGSGNTIYF
TRBD2,TRBJ2-1,-,TRBV19,TGTGCCAGTAGTATAGATCTTGCGGCTAGCGGGGGCCCTTACAATGAGCAGTTCTTC,CASSIDLAASGGPYNEQFF
-,TRBJ2-7,once,TRBV2,TGTGCCAGCAGTGTTACCCCCCTCCGGGAGCAGTACTTC,CASSVTPLREQYF
TRBD2,TRBJ2-3,-,TRBV5-4,TGTGCCAGCAGCTCGGAACTAGCGGTAGGAGATACGCAGTATTTT,CASSSELAVGDTQYF
TRBD1,TRBJ2-7,-,TRBV9,TGTGCCAGCAGCGTCACAGGGGGCGCCTACGAGCAGTACTTC,CASSVTGGAYEQYF
-,TRBJ2-2,-,TRBV6-6,TGTGCCAGCAGTCCCACCGGCCAGATCACCGGGGAGCTGTTTTTT,CASSPTGQITGELFF
-,TRBJ1-4,-,TRBV4-2,TGTGCCAGCAGCCCACAGGGCGAAAAACTGTTTTTT,CASSPQGEKLFF
TRBD1,TRBJ2-5,-,TRBV9,TGTGCCAGCAGCTTCCCAGGGGGACCCCAAGAGACCCAGTACTTC,CASSFPGGPQETQYF
TRBD1,TRBJ2-2,-,TRBV2,TGTGCCAGCTGGACAGGCTCGGACACCGGGGAGCTGTTTTTT,CASWTGSDTGELFF
-,TRBJ1-2,-,TRBV29-1,TGCAGCGTTGAGGCGGGTATTCACTATGGCTACACCTTC,CSVEAGIHYGYTF
TRBD1,TRBJ1-1,-,TRBV5-8,TGTGCCAGCAGATATGACAGGGGGCTTACTGAAGCTTTCTTT,CASRYDRGLTEAFF
-,TRBJ1-5,-,TRBV7-9,TGTGCCAGCAGCTTAGGGGGACTTTATCAGCCCCAGCATTTT,CASSLGGLYQPQHF
-,TRBJ1-1,-,TRBV4-3,TGCGCCAGCAGCCAAAACAGGGATTACACTGAAGCTTTCTTT,CASSQNRDYTEAFF
TRBD2,TRBJ2-1,-,TRBV7-9,TGTGCCAGCAGCCCAGGACTAGCGGGGGACAATGAGCAGTTCTTC,CASSPGLAGDNEQFF
-,TRBJ2-7,-,TRBV28,TGTGCCAGCAGTTTGGGCCTTTACGAGCAGTACTTC,CASSLGLYEQYF
TRBD1,TRBJ2-1,-,TRBV7-2,TGTGCCAGCAGCTTAGACAGGGGCTCCTACAATGAGCAGTTCTTC,CASSLDRGSYNEQFF
TRBD1,TRBJ1-1,-,TRBV5-6,TGTGCCAGCAGCTTGGAGGCACAGGGGGGGTGGAGCACTGAAGCTTTCTTT,CASSLEAQGGWSTEAFF
TRBD1,TRBJ1-3,once,TRBV29-1,TGCAGCGTGAGACCGGGACAGGAAAGAAACACCATATATTTT,CSVRPGQERNTIYF
TRBD1,TRBJ1-1,-,TRBV5-6,TGTGCCAGCAGCTCGGACAGGGTAACTGAAGCTTTCTTT,CASSSDRVTEAFF
-,TRBJ2-7,-,TRBV9,TGTGCCAGCAGCGTAGTGGACGGCTACGAGCAGTACTTC,CASSVVDGYEQYF
-,TRBJ1-5,-,TRBV2,TGTGCCAGCATCAGTGGGCGGAATCAGCCCCAGCATTTT,CASISGRNQPQHF
TRBD1,TRBJ1-1,-,TRBV5-5,TGTGCCAGCATCCAGGGGGTTCTGGACACTGAAGCTTTCTTT,CASIQGVLDTEAFF
-,TRBJ1-1,-,TRBV5-4,TGTGCCAGCAGCAGGACAGACACTGAAGCTTTCTTT,CASSRTDTEAFF
-,TRBJ1-3,-,TRBV14,TGTGCCAGCAGCCAAGTTTCGGGACTACAAAACACCATATATTTT,CASSQVSGLQNTIYF
-,TRBJ2-4,-,TRBV19,TGTGCCAGTAGTATTGGGACACCCTGGGACATTCAGTACTTC,CASSIGTPWDIQYF
-,TRBJ2-4,-,TRBV9,TGTGCCAGCAGCGTAGGCGGGAACCACAAAAACATTCAGTACTTC,CASSVGGNHKNIQYF
-,TRBJ2-1,-,TRBV5-1,TGCGCCAGCAGCTTTTCCCCCCGGGCTAGCTCCTACAATGAGCAGTTCTTC,CASSFSPRASSYNEQFF